This TCR beta chain was found in a study of OX40 agonist ivuxolimab in advanced cancers. Study-wide points: Nonresponders included some who also had low normalized T-cell clonal expansion. The study observed clonal expansion of CD4+ and CD8+ blood T cells by week 6 at 0.1 to 3.0 mg/kg.

Germline V CDR1 and CDR2: LNHDA, SQIVND (reference sequence). V was cut by 3 bases and J by 4 bases, with 18 bases left in between. The CDR3 spans 17 residues. Libraries were prepared by immunoSEQ multiplex PCR; TCRdb keeps only in-frame clonotypes and omits some of them. Here the sample spans 65,000 to 95,000 clones, around 86% being singletons. Anyone with autoimmune disease history or systemic immunosuppression was excluded. The sample holds a few counts of this clone. Its antigen is unidentified. The chain carries TRBV19 and TRBJ2-2; D may match TRBD1 or TRBD2 (5 bases each). The sequence derives from an adult with an advanced solid tumor such as melanoma, head and neck, liver or kidney cancer. Sequencing was performed on CD4+ or CD8+ T cells sorted from blood, taken in a trial of the OX40 agonist ivuxolimab. CDR3 in DNA: TGTGCCAGTAGTATCTTGACAGCCTTAGGGAGCACCGGGGAGCTGTTTTTT. Amino acid sequence: CASSILTALGSTGELFF.